A single sample is the source of the 31 T cell receptor beta chains below, sequenced in a study of blood T cell repertoires in COVID-19. Here immunoSEQ multiplex PCR was the method, and the copy in TCRdb shows in-frame clones only, minus some. The table has 300,000 or so clones, around 89% seen once; the top ten hold roughly 3.7%. The sample comprised peripheral blood. Receptors originate from a woman aged 40 to 55 with acute or convalescent COVID-19.

This clone was seen once. The genes are TRBV19 and TRBJ1-1, with no clear D. Germline V CDR1 and CDR2: LNHDA, SQIVND (reference sequence). The CDR3 extends over 13 amino acids. Trimming shortened V by 5 bases and J by 5 bases, and 12 bases separated the two germline ends. DNA for the CDR3: TGTGCCAGTAGTTTGGCACGAGGGACTGAAGCTTTCTTT. Translating gives CASSLARGTEAFF. Using reference TRBV19 and TRBJ1-1 for the parts outside the CDR3, the full variable domain is DGGITQSPKYLFRKEGQNVTLSCEQNLNHDAMYWYRQDPGQGLRLIYYSQIVNDFQKGDIAEGYSVSREKKESFPLTVTSAQKNPTAFYLCASSLARGTEAFFGQGTRLTVV.

The rearrangement links TRBV12-3 or TRBV12-4 to TRBJ1-2; TRBD1 matches 8 bases. CDR3 length equals 12 residues. Losses at the gene ends were 7 bases for V and 3 bases for J; bases not matched to a gene: 1. CDR3 DNA sequence: TGTGCCAGCACAGGGGGCGACTATGGCTACACCTTC. Protein sequence: CASTGGDYGYTF.

This chain links TRBV7-9 with TRBJ1-5, with D possibly being TRBD1 (6 bases). CDR3 size: 13 residues. The germline CDR1 and CDR2 sequences are SEHNR and FQNEAQ (reference sequence). Trimming took 8 bases from V and 7 from J, leaving 15 bases between them. As DNA, the CDR3 is TGTGCCAGCGACTACAGGGCCGGGCAGCCCCAGCATTTT. This gives the protein CASDYRAGQPQHF.

CDR3 in amino acids: CASSFRRGANTEAFF. CDR3 nucleotide sequence: TGCGCCAGCAGCTTCCGAAGAGGAGCGAACACTGAAGCTTTCTTT. The rearrangement links TRBV5-1 to TRBJ1-1; D is ambiguous. Germline V gene sequence: CDR1 SGHRS, CDR2 YFSETQ. Trimming took 2 bases from V and 1 from J, leaving 12 bases between them. There are 15 residues in the CDR3.

The gene calls are TRBV11-2 and TRBJ2-3; 9 nucleotides agree with TRBD2. CDR3 length: 16 amino acids. CDR1 and CDR2 from the germline V gene are SGHAT and FQNNGV. Trimming took 4 bases from V and 2 from J; bases not matched to a gene: 7. CDR3 residues: CASSSRGGQDTDTQYF. CDR3 sequence (DNA): TGTGCCAGCAGCTCGCGGGGGGGCCAGGACACAGATACGCAGTATTTT.

V gene TRBV28 combines with J gene TRBJ2-3; 10 bases are a match to TRBD2. This CDR3 contains 16 residues. V trimming: 2 bases; J trimming: 4 bases; junction bases outside the gene matches: 6. Germline V lookup: CDR1 MDHEN, CDR2 SYDVKM. The CDR3 DNA follows: TGTGCCAGCAGTTTAACACTAGCGGGGACGGCAGATACGCAGTATTTT. This codes for CASSLTLAGTADTQYF. Together with reference TRBV28 and TRBJ2-3, the CDR3 gives the full variable domain: DVKVTQSSRYLVKRTGEKVFLECVQDMDHENMFWYRQDPGLGLRLIYFSYDVKMKEKGDIPEGYSVSREKKERFSLILESASTNQTSMYLCASSLTLAGTADTQYFGPGTRLTVL.

This chain joins TRBV5-1 and TRBJ2-5; 9 positions agree with TRBD2. The germline CDR1 and CDR2 sequences are SGHRS and YFSETQ. This CDR3 is built from 16 residues. V shed 6 bases, J shed 2 bases, and the junction held 11 bases outside the gene matches. This CDR3 reads CASTPWASGEQETQYF. The CDR3, as DNA: TGCGCCAGCACACCGTGGGCTAGCGGGGAACAAGAGACCCAGTACTTC.

This clone has a handful of counts. The genes are TRBV3-1 (or the pseudogene TRBV3-2) and TRBJ2-3; D not certain. This CDR3 has 19 residues. Trimming stripped 2 bases from V and 0 bases from J, with 21 bases between. Looked up from germline, CDR1 is LGHDT and CDR2 is YNNKEL (reference sequence). CDR3 residues: CASSQSTTVVAPSTDTQYF. In DNA, the CDR3 is TGTGCCAGCAGCCAATCAACTACGGTTGTGGCTCCTAGCACAGATACGCAGTATTTT.

This chain connects TRBV5-6 to TRBJ1-4; 7 nucleotides align to TRBD1. There are 13 residues in the CDR3. V shed 4 bases, J shed 6 bases, and the junction held 3 bases outside the gene matches. CDR1 is SGHDT and CDR2 is YYEEEE in the germline V gene. The chain's CDR3 is CASSADRDEKLFF. The CDR3 DNA follows: TGTGCCAGCAGCGCTGACAGGGATGAAAAACTGTTTTTT. Full variable domain (rest looked up from reference TRBV5-6 and TRBJ1-4): DAGVTQSPTHLIKTRGQQVTLRCSPKSGHDTVSWYQQALGQGPQFIFQYYEEEERQRGNFPDRFSGHQFPNYSSELNVNALLLGDSALYLCASSADRDEKLFFGSGTQLSVL.

The rearrangement links TRBV30 to TRBJ1-2; 8 nucleotides match TRBD1. The CDR3 loop spans 12 amino acids. Unmatched junction bases numbered 0, after V lost 2 bases and J lost 4 bases. CDR1 is GTSNPN, CDR2 SVGIG, per germline (reference sequence). CDR3 amino acids: CAWSTGGYGYTF. The DNA of the CDR3 is TGTGCCTGGAGTACAGGGGGCTATGGCTACACCTTC.

The chain recombines TRBV4-1 with TRBJ2-3, with D maybe TRBD2 (7 bases). The CDR3 runs 17 residues. Per germline, CDR1 MGHRA and CDR2 YSYEKL. V was pared by 2 bases and J by 1 base, with 16 bases between. CDR3 protein: CASSQQWGGRGTDTQYF. The CDR3, as DNA: TGCGCCAGCAGCCAACAATGGGGGGGCAGGGGCACAGATACGCAGTATTTT.

The V gene is TRBV29-1, the J gene TRBJ1-2; TRBD1 matches 9 bases. CDR1 and CDR2 (germline): SQVTM, ANQGSEA. This CDR3 has 13 residues. Trimming at V came to 6 bases and at J to 5 bases, leaving 7 bases not matched to a gene. CDR3 coding DNA: TGCAGCGTCGAAACCGGGACAGGGTATGGCTACACCTTC. Translating gives CSVETGTGYGYTF. Together with reference TRBV29-1 and TRBJ1-2, the CDR3 gives the full variable domain: SAVISQKPSRDICQRGTSLTIQCQVDSQVTMMFWYRQQPGQSLTLIATANQGSEATYESGFVIDKFPISRPNLTFSTLTVSNMSPEDSSIYLCSVETGTGYGYTFGSGTRLTVV.

This clone appeared a few times. The chain employs TRBV6-1 and TRBJ2-5; D gene ambiguous. V was shortened by 3 bases and J by 6 bases, with 8 bases between the two germline ends. Germline loops: CDR1 MNHNS, CDR2 SASEGT. The CDR3 length is 12 residues. The CDR3 bases are TGTGCCAGCAGTGACAGGTTCCAGACCCAGTACTTC. Protein product: CASSDRFQTQYF.

The chain has TRBV14 and TRBJ1-4; possible D gene TRBD1, 5 bases. The CDR3 consists of 14 residues. V was trimmed by 4 bases and J by 8 bases, leaving 14 bases between them. Germline lookup yields CDR1 SGHDN and CDR2 FVKESK. This chain's CDR3 is CASSPRASGEKLFF. Here the CDR3 DNA reads TGTGCCAGCAGCCCCCGGGCCTCAGGGGAAAAACTGTTTTTT.

The chain links TRBV6-5 to TRBJ2-5, with a weak D call TRBD2 (5 bases). This CDR3 contains 15 residues. CDR1 MNHEY and CDR2 SVGAGI come from the germline V gene. Deletions cut 0 bases from V and 1 base from J, with 9 bases between. The CDR3 is CASSYSEAVQETQYF. CDR3 bases: TGTGCCAGCAGTTACTCGGAGGCTGTCCAAGAGACCCAGTACTTC.

The rearrangement uses TRBV28 and TRBJ1-1, with a weak D call TRBD1 (5 bases). The germline CDR1 and CDR2 sequences are MDHEN and SYDVKM. CDR3 length equals 12 residues. The V and J ends lost 6 bases and 7 bases respectively, with 12 bases between them. The CDR3 spells CASRGDLLEAFF. In nucleotides, the CDR3 is TGTGCCAGCAGAGGGGATCTTCTTGAAGCTTTCTTT.

This clone has a single count. V is TRBV14 and J is TRBJ1-5; D gene uncertain. V lost 1 base, J lost 1 base, and 8 bases lay in between. This CDR3 spans 15 amino acids. CDR1 SGHDN and CDR2 FVKESK come from the germline V gene. CDR3 nucleotides: TGTGCCAGCAGCCAAGGAGAGGGAAGCAATCAGCCCCAGCATTTT. It is translated as CASSQGEGSNQPQHF.

This chain joins TRBV2 and TRBJ1-1; 10 bases map to TRBD1. The junction had 8 bases not matched to a gene; V was cut back by 8 bases and J by 5 bases. Germline CDR1 is SNHLY and CDR2 is FYNNEI. The CDR3 is made up of 14 amino acids. CDR3 in DNA: TGTGCCAGCGCCCGACAGGGGGCCAGGACTGAAGCTTTCTTT. It translates to CASARQGARTEAFF.

This clone was observed once. The chain combines TRBV7-2 with TRBJ2-2, with a tentative D call TRBD2 (5 bases). V dropped 4 bases and J dropped 1 base, with 16 bases sitting between them. Germline values: CDR1 SGHTA, CDR2 FQGNSA. The CDR3 totals 17 residues. In DNA form, the CDR3 reads TGTGCCAGCAGCTCTGGAGCGGCAGGCCTGAACACCGGGGAGCTGTTTTTT. Its protein is CASSSGAAGLNTGELFF.

J is TRBJ1-1 and V is TRBV11-1; the D is unclear. Trimming removed 1 base from V and 5 bases from J, with 11 bases in between. Germline-derived CDR1 and CDR2 are SGHAT and FQDESV (reference sequence). This CDR3 contains 14 residues. CDR3 amino acids: CASSLVIGRTEAFF. CDR3 DNA: TGTGCCAGCAGCTTAGTTATAGGGAGGACTGAAGCTTTCTTT.

Remarks on this clone: A read error may account for a junction end that differs from germline. The CDR3 DNA sequence: TGTGCCAGCAGCGTATGGACAGACGCTAGCGGGGGGTTAATCTTC. This encodes CASSVWTDASGGLIF. V gene TRBV9 combines with J gene TRBJ2-1; 11 bases agree with TRBD2. The CDR3 totals 15 residues. The germline CDR1 and CDR2 sequences are SGDLS and YYNGEE.

This chain connects TRBV19 to TRBJ2-1; possible D gene TRBD2, 5 bases. The germline CDR1 and CDR2 sequences are LNHDA and SQIVND (reference sequence). V lost 2 bases and J 10 bases, leaving 12 bases between the germline ends. The CDR3 totals 13 residues. The CDR3 region is CASSIRRADEQFF. The CDR3 coding sequence is TGTGCCAGTAGTATAAGACGAGCGGACGAGCAGTTCTTC.

V and J are TRBV6-6 and TRBJ1-5; D not resolved. This CDR3 has 14 residues. From germline, CDR1 is MNHNY and CDR2 SVGAGI (reference sequence). V shed 4 bases and J shed 0 bases, with 7 bases lying between them. CDR3 coding DNA: TGTGCCAGCAGTTCACAAGTTAGCAATCAGCCCCAGCATTTT. Its protein product is CASSSQVSNQPQHF.

The chain links TRBV6-5 to TRBJ1-1, with D perhaps matching TRBD1 (6 bases). Germline CDR1 and CDR2: MNHEY and SVGAGI. V lost 7 bases, J lost 11 bases, and 23 bases lay in between. The CDR3 is 14 residues long. CDR3 coding DNA: TGTGCCAGCATTAGCTTGGGGACATTTGAGTTGGCTTTCTTT. As protein: CASISLGTFELAFF.

The chain carries TRBV4-1 and TRBJ2-3; D is ambiguous. The CDR3 totals 14 residues. Trimming removed 2 bases from V and 0 bases from J, with 6 bases in between. Per germline, CDR1 MGHRA and CDR2 YSYEKL. CDR3 DNA sequence: TGCGCCAGCAGCCAACCGACTAGCACAGATACGCAGTATTTT. Its protein product is CASSQPTSTDTQYF.

This clone was observed once. The V and J genes are TRBV24-1 and TRBJ2-2; TRBD1 matches at 7 bases. Germline trimming cut 9 bases from V and 6 bases from J; bases unmatched to any gene: 6. The CDR3 is 13 amino acids. In germline, CDR1 is KGHDR, CDR2 SFDVKD. Written as DNA, the CDR3 is TGTGCCACCGGAAAGGGGGCCGCCGGGGAGCTGTTTTTT. Its protein product is CATGKGAAGELFF.

This clone was seen only once. The chain recombines TRBV6-5 with TRBJ1-5, with D perhaps matching TRBD1 (5 bases). Trimming cost V 6 bases and J 2 bases, with 14 bases left between them. CDR1 MNHEY and CDR2 SVGAGI come from the germline V gene. This CDR3 is 15 amino acids long. For the CDR3, the DNA is TGTGCCAGCAGGCCTGCCGCGGGGGGCAATCAGCCCCAGCATTTT. Its protein is CASRPAAGGNQPQHF.

Only a few counts were recorded for this clone. The genes are TRBV6-6 and TRBJ2-1, with TRBD1 identical over 9 bases. The CDR3 extends over 16 amino acids. In germline, CDR1 is MNHNY, CDR2 SVGAGI (reference sequence). The V gene end was trimmed by 2 bases and the J gene end by 7 bases; junction bases not matched to a gene: 9. The CDR3 nucleotides are TGTGCCAGCAGTTACACCCCCGGGACAGGGAGGAATGAGCAGTTCTTC. It codes for CASSYTPGTGRNEQFF.

The chain uses TRBV29-1 and TRBJ2-2, with TRBD1 matching 9 bases. Per germline, CDR1 SQVTM and CDR2 ANQGSEA. The junction had 6 bases not matched to a gene; V was cut back by 4 bases and J by 6 bases. The CDR3 spans 14 residues. CDR3 in amino acids: CSVVRTGVPGELFF. The CDR3 DNA reads as TGCAGCGTTGTCCGGACAGGGGTTCCCGGGGAGCTGTTTTTT.

The chain is built from TRBV2 and TRBJ1-2, with D perhaps TRBD1 (5 bases). The CDR3 loop spans 13 amino acids. V was trimmed by 9 bases and J by 3 bases, leaving 14 bases between them. The V gene's germline CDR1 is SNHLY and CDR2 FYNNEI. CDR3 amino acids: CASPGLRHYGYTF. As DNA, the CDR3 is TGTGCCAGTCCGGGACTGAGACACTATGGCTACACCTTC.

The chain joins TRBV3-1 (or the pseudogene TRBV3-2) to TRBJ1-1, with D unclear. Germline values: CDR1 LGHDT, CDR2 YNNKEL (reference sequence). This CDR3 comprises 12 residues. The V end was cut by 10 bases, the J end by 3 bases, with 12 bases between. CDR3 sequence reads: CATSLQHTEAFF. CDR3 DNA sequence: TGTGCCACTTCCCTACAGCACACTGAAGCTTTCTTT.